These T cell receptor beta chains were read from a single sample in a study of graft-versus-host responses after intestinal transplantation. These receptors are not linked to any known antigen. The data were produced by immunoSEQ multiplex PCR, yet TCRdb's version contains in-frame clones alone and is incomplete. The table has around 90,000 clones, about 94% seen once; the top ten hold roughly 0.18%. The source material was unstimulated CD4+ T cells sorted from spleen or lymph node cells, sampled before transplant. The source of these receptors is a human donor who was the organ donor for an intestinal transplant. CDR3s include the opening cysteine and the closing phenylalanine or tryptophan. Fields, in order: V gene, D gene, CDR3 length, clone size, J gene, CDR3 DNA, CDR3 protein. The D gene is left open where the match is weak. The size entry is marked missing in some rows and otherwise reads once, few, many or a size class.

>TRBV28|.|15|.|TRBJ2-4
TGTGCCAGCAGTTTTCCAGTACTAGCCAAAAACATTCAGTACTTC
CASSFPVLAKNIQYF
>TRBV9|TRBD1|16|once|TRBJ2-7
TGTGCCAGCAGCTCAAACCCCACCGACAGGGGCCACGAGCAGTACTTC
CASSSNPTDRGHEQYF
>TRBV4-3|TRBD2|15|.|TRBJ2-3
TGCGCCAGCAGCCAATTGACTAGCGGGGGTGATACGCAGTATTTT
CASSQLTSGGDTQYF
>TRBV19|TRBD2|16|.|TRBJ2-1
TGTGCCAGTAGTGCTCTAAGCGGGGCCGGAAACAATGAGCAGTTCTTC
CASSALSGAGNNEQFF
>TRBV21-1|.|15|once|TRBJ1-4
TGTGCCAGCAGCACGCCCCGGGAAACTAATGAAAAACTGTTTTTT
CASSTPRETNEKLFF
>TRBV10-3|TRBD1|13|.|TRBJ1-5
TGTGCCATCAGTGGGACAGGGGGACAGCCCCAGCATTTT
CAISGTGGQPQHF
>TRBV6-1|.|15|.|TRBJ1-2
TGTGCCAGCAAACAGGGCCGGGGAACTAACTATGGCTACACCTTC
CASKQGRGTNYGYTF
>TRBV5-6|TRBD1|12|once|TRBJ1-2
TGTGCCAGCAGCCTGGGACAGGGAGGCTACACCTTC
CASSLGQGGYTF
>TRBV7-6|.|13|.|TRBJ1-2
TGTGCCAGCAGCGCCGAAACTTTTTCGGGCTACACCTTC
CASSAETFSGYTF
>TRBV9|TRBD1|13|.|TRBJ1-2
TGTGCCAGCAGCTTAACAGGGGGCTATGGCTACACCTTC
CASSLTGGYGYTF
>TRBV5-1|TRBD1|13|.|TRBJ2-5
TGCGCCAGCAGCTTAACAGGGGCGGAGACCCAGTACTTC
CASSLTGAETQYF
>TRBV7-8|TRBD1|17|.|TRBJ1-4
TGTGCCAGCAGCCGTAGACGGGGGGACAGTCGTAATGAAAAACTGTTTTTT
CASSRRRGDSRNEKLFF
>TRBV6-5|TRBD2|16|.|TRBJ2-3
TGTGCCAGCAGTTTTAACCGCGGGGGTGGCACAGATACGCAGTATTTT
CASSFNRGGGTDTQYF
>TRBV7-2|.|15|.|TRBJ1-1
TGTGCCAGCAGCTTCGGCGGTGGTGAGGGTACTGAAGCTTTCTTT
CASSFGGGEGTEAFF
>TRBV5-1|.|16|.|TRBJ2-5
TGCGCCAGCAGCTTGGGATCTCAGGCAAGACAAGAGACCCAGTACTTC
CASSLGSQARQETQYF
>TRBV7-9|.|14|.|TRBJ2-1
TGTGCCAGCAGCTTAGGGAGAGTTTACAATGAGCAGTTCTTC
CASSLGRVYNEQFF
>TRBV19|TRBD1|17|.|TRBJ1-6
TGTGCCAGTAGTATGGAGGGAAGGGACAGACCTAATTCACCCCTCCACTTT
CASSMEGRDRPNSPLHF
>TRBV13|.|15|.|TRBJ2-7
TGCGCCAGCAGCTTAACTTGGGGGGAAGTCTACGAGCAGTACTTC
CASSLTWGEVYEQYF
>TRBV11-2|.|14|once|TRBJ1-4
TGTGCCAGCAGCTTATCCCCCCGAGGAGAAAAACTGTTTTTT
CASSLSPRGEKLFF
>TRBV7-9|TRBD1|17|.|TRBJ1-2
TGTGCCAGCAGCTTAATTTCAGGGGGCCCCCCTTACTATGGCTACACCTTC
CASSLISGGPPYYGYTF